The source of this TCR beta chain is a study of cytomegalovirus exposure and HLA in healthy donors. In the PCR, 60 Vbeta and 13 Jbeta primers were used. The repertoire was sequenced with immunoSEQ multiplex PCR; TCRdb's copy has only in-frame clones and lacks some. Of around 150,000 clones detected, approximately 75% appear once; the ten largest clones hold roughly 3.6%. Germline assignment: CDR1 SGHAT and CDR2 FQDESV (reference sequence). V was trimmed by 5 bases and J by 5 bases, leaving 12 bases between them. This CDR3 region has 13 residues. This clonotype was obtained from a man aged 25 to 40 in good health and CMV-seropositive. Sequencing used PBMCs. V is TRBV11-1 and J is TRBJ2-5; a weak D match, TRBD2 (6 bases). DNA for the CDR3: TGTGCCAGCAGCGTGGGGGGTAGGGAGACCCAGTACTTC. Translated: CASSVGGRETQYF.